This T cell receptor (beta chain) originates from a study of beta chain features in type 1 diabetes. Study-wide points: Type 1 diabetes patients showed a moderate but significant shortening of TCRB CDR3s in all four CD4+ subsets. Patients showed naive, central memory and Treg TCRB repertoires that appeared more similar than those of healthy donors. VDJ junctions in type 1 diabetes patients carried more deletions and fewer insertions.

The authors sorted CD4+ naive, central memory, regulatory and stem cell-like memory cells via CD45RO/CCR7/CD25/CD127/CD95/CD27. In the case of this clone: Its target is unknown.

The CDR3 covers 14 residues. Germline V gene lookup returns CDR1 SQVTM and CDR2 ANQGSEA. V was pared by 1 base and J by 4 bases, with 13 bases between. TCRB transcripts that were expressed got sequenced, as all of the isolated RNA had been reverse transcribed. TCRdb's table, derived via immunoSEQ multiplex PCR, lists solely in-frame clones and lacks some. The data contain more than 100,000 clones, under 30% of them seen just once; the ten biggest clones take up approximately 0.5%. This receptor was obtained from a woman younger than 30 with type 1 diabetes. The chain uses TRBV29-1 and TRBJ1-2, with D unclear. The sample taken for sequencing was central memory CD4+ T cells from blood. The CDR3 sequence is CSVEVAAVSYGYTF. The CDR3 region has the DNA TGCAGCGTTGAAGTGGCGGCGGTCTCCTATGGCTACACCTTC.